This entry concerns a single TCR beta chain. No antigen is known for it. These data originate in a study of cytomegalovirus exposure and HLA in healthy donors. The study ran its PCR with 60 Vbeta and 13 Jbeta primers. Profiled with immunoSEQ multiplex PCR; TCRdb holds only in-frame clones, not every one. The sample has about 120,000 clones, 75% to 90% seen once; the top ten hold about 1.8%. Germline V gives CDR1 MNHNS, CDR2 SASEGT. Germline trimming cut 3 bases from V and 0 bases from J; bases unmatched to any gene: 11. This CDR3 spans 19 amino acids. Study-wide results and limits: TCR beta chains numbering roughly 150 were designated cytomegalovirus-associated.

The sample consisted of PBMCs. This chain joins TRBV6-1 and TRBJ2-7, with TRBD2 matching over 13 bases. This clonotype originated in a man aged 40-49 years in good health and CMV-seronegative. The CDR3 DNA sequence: TGTGCCAGCAGTGACTGGGGACTAGCGGGGAGACTCACCTCCTACGAGCAGTACTTC. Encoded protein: CASSDWGLAGRLTSYEQYF.